The table lists the clone carrying this TCR beta chain with many counts. The antigen remains unidentified. The record originates from a study of human T cells and chemical hapten exposure. CDR1 and CDR2 from the germline V gene are SGDLS and YYNGEE. The CDR3 is 17 residues long. V shed 0 bases and J 5 bases; nucleotides not matched to a gene: 10. MiXCR, applied by TCRdb to the RACE reads, yields one record per CDR3 protein. The sample holds roughly 130,000 distinct CDR3 sequences; about 10% are singletons and the top ten take around 2.2%. Indicated time point: patch test 3, about 24 weeks after DPC sensitization. Specified treatment: therapeutic diphenylcyclopropenone sensitization with weekly scalp DPC. Total RNA extraction was carried out from unfractionated whole blood. Findings and caveats of the study: Patch test score tracked positively with PT1 expanded TCR counts.

The TCR sequence derives from a woman aged 50 to 60 with alopecia areata. Some clones in this sample may be carry-over from other donors' samples. The gene calls are TRBV9 and TRBJ2-1; 8 nucleotides align to TRBD2. Here the sequenced sample was whole blood, taken in connection with sensitization to the hapten diphenylcyclopropenone (DPC). Here the CDR3 DNA reads TGTGCCAGCAGCGTAGTGTCGGGAACTAGCGGAAACAATGAGCAGTTCTTC. Protein product: CASSVVSGTSGNNEQFF. The variable domain in full, completed from reference TRBV9 and TRBJ2-1, reads DSGVTQTPKHLITATGQRVTLRCSPRSGDLSVYWYQQSLDQGLQFLIQYYNGEERAKGNILERFSAQQFPDLHSELNLSSLELGDSALYFCASSVVSGTSGNNEQFFGPGTRLTVL.